At least ten counts were recorded for the clone carrying this T cell receptor (beta chain). The target antigen is unknown. This sample is part of a study of identical twins. A universal primer site was added by template switching, and unique molecular identifiers were carried by the cDNA. TCRdb ran MiXCR on the 5' RACE reads and lists one entry per CDR3 protein. The table records 150,000 or so distinct CDR3 sequences, under 4.5% of them present only once. Study findings and constraints: Insertion counts were lower in abundant cord blood beta clonotypes, a trend that memory repertoires did not show. Low generation-probability sequences were in excess among twin-shared out-of-frame alpha sequences.

V was clipped by 3 bases and J by 6 bases, with 12 bases between them. The CDR3 has 13 residues. CDR1 is SGHRS and CDR2 is YFSETQ in the germline V gene. This sequence joins TRBV5-1 and TRBJ1-2; D is perhaps TRBD1 (5 bases). The TCR was taken from a young man in good health. Sequencing used memory T cells sorted from blood. The CDR3 region is CASSSQGSDGYTF. The CDR3 nucleotides read TGCGCCAGCAGCTCCCAGGGTTCAGATGGCTACACCTTC.